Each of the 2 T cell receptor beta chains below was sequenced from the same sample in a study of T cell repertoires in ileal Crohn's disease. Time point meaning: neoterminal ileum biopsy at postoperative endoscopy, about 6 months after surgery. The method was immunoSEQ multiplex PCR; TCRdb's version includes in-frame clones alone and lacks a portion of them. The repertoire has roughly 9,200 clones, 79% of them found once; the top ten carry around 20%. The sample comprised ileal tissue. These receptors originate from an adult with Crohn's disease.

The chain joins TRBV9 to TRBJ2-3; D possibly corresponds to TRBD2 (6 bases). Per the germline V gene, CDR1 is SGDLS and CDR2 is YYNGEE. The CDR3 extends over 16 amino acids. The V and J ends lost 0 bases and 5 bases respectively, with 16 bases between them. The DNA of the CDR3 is TGTGCCAGCAGCGTAGATGGGGGACTCTTTGTAGATACGCAGTATTTT. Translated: CASSVDGGLFVDTQYF.

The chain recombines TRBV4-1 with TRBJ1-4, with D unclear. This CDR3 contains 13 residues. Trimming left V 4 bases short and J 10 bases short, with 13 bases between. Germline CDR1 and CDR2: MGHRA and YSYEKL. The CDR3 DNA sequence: TGCGCCAGCAGCCGCACTAGGGAAGGAAAACTGTTTTTT. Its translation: CASSRTREGKLFF.